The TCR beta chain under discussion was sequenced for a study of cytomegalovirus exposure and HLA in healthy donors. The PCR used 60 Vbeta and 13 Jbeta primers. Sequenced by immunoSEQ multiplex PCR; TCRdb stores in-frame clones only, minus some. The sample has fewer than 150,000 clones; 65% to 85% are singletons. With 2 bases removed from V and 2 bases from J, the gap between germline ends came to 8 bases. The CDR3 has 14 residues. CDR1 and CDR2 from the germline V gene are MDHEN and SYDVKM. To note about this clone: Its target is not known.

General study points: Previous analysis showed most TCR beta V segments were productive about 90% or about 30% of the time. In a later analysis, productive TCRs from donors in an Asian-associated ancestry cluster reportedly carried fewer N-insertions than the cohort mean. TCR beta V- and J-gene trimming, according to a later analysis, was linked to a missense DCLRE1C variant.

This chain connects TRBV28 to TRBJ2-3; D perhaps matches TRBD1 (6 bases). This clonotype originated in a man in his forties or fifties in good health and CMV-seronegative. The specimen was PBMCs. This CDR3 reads CASSLTGPTDTQYF. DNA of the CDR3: TGTGCCAGCAGTTTAACAGGGCCCACAGATACGCAGTATTTT.